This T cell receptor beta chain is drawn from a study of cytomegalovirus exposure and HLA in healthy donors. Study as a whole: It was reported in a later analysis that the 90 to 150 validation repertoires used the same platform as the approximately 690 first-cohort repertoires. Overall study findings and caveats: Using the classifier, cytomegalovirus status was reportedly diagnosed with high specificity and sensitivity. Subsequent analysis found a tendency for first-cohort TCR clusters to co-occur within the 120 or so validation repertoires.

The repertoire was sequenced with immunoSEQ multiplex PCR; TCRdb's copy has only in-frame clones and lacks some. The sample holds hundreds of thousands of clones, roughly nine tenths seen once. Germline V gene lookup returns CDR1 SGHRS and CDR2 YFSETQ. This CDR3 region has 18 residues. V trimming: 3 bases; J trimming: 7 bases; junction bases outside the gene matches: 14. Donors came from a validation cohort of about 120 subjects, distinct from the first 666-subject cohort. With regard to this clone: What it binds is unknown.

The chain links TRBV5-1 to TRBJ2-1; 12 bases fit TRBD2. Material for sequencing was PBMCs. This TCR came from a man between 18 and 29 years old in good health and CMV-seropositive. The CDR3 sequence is CASSSDNRLAGVRNEQFF. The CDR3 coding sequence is TGCGCCAGCAGCTCCGATAATCGACTAGCGGGAGTGAGGAATGAGCAGTTCTTC.